This T cell receptor (beta chain) is drawn from a study of immune evolution from preneoplasia to lung adenocarcinoma. General study results and limits: From normal lung to invasive adenocarcinoma, top clone frequencies appeared to decrease. Compared with EGFR-mutant or double wild-type lesions, KRAS-mutant nodules were more clonal.

The V gene's germline CDR1 is MDHEN and CDR2 SYDVKM. The CDR3 contains 14 residues. With 3 bases clipped from V and 3 bases from J, the junction kept 3 bases outside the gene matches. The protocol was immunoSEQ multiplex PCR, while the TCRdb copy is restricted to in-frame clones and leaves out a portion. Among 6,500 to 8,500 clones listed, over 80% were seen once. On this clone: Antigen: not known.

Sequencing was done on a sample of FFPE minimally invasive lung adenocarcinoma tissue. The clonotype comes from a person aged 65-85 years with lung adenocarcinoma. J is TRBJ2-3 and V is TRBV28, with 7 bases lining up with TRBD2. As DNA, the CDR3 is TGTGCCAGCAGTTTTTTAGCGGGTACAGATACGCAGTATTTT. Its translation: CASSFLAGTDTQYF.